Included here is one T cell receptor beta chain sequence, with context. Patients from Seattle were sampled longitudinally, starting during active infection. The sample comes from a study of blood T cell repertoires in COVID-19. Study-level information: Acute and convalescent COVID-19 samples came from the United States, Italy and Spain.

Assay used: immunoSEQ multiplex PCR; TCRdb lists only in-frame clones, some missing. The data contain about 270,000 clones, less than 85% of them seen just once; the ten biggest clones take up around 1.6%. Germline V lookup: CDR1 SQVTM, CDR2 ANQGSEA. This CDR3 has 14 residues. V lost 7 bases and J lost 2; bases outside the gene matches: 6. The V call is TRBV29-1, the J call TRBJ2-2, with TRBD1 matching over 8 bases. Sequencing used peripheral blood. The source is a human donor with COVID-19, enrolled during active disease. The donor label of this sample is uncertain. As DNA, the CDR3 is TGCAGCGCCAAGACAGGGGTCAACACCGGGGAGCTGTTTTTT. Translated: CSAKTGVNTGELFF.